This T cell receptor (beta chain) was sequenced during a study of blood T cell repertoires in COVID-19. Study-level background: PBMCs, B-cell-depleted T cells, or T cells were the source of the cDNA or gDNA that made up the material.

The method was immunoSEQ multiplex PCR; TCRdb's version includes in-frame clones alone and lacks a portion of them. The data show approximately 270,000 clones, with roughly 86% seen just once and about 8.6% held by the top ten. The V end lost 3 bases, the J end lost 6 bases, and 20 bases lay between the germline ends. Germline V lookup: CDR1 SGHNT, CDR2 YENEEA. The CDR3 spans 17 residues. Source material: peripheral blood. The rearrangement links TRBV11-3 to TRBJ2-2; D unresolved. This TCR was recovered from a man in his forties or fifties with active or convalescent COVID-19. The chain's CDR3 is CASSFGWAAPMAGELFF. Here the CDR3 DNA reads TGTGCCAGCAGCTTTGGGTGGGCAGCCCCTATGGCCGGGGAGCTGTTTTTT.